What follows are 24 T cell receptor beta chains derived from one specimen sequenced in a study of cytomegalovirus exposure and HLA in healthy donors (dated by TCRdb to between 2016 and 2019). Libraries were constructed by the immunoSEQ multiplex PCR assay. For the multiplex PCR, a mixture combining 60 forward primers for TCR Vbeta segments and 13 reverse primers for TCR Jbeta segments was used. What TCRdb holds here is the immuneACCESS table cut down to in-frame rearrangements. Part of the clones is not present; checked against another copy, under half of the missing clones reflect an unresolved V gene, and the others are unexplained. The sample table shows approximately 140,000 clones, and more than 60% are seen once. Around 9.1% of the sample rests with the top ten. Input material: PBMCs. These receptors all come from a woman in her 50s in good health and CMV-seropositive.

V usage is TRBV29-1 and J usage is TRBJ1-2; 8 bases line up with TRBD1. J was trimmed by 3 bases and V by 3 bases; bases with no gene match: 9. The CDR3 spans 15 residues. The germline CDR1 and CDR2 sequences are SQVTM and ANQGSEA. For the CDR3, the DNA is TGCAGCGTTGACCAGGGGGCAGAGGGCGACTATGGCTACACCTTC. Translating it yields CSVDQGAEGDYGYTF.

The chain uses TRBV6-9 and TRBJ2-7, with TRBD1 identical over 7 bases. CDR3 length: 13 amino acids. V lost 10 bases and J lost 5; bases outside the gene matches: 11. The germline gives CDR1 MNHGY, CDR2 SVAAGI. CDR3 bases: TGTGCCATCCCCAGCCAGGGGGACCACGAGCAGTACTTC. Protein product: CAIPSQGDHEQYF.

The chain joins TRBV28 to TRBJ1-2, with D unclear. V was shortened by 10 bases and J by 5 bases, with 20 bases between the two germline ends. The CDR3 length is 14 residues. The V gene's germline CDR1 is MDHEN and CDR2 SYDVKM. CDR3 loop: CAIPREDPYYGYTF. CDR3 nucleotides: TGTGCCATCCCTCGGGAGGACCCCTATTATGGCTACACCTTC.

The chain is built from TRBV6-5 and TRBJ1-2, with a weak D call TRBD1 (6 bases). Germline CDR1 reads MNHEY; CDR2 reads SVGAGI. CDR3 length: 14 residues. Trimming took 5 bases from V and 4 from J, leaving 14 bases between them. The CDR3 loop is CASSRDRSFYGYTF. For the CDR3, the DNA is TGTGCCAGCAGTCGTGACAGGTCGTTCTATGGCTACACCTTC.

V is TRBV19 and J is TRBJ1-1; D is possibly TRBD1 (5 bases). The CDR3 runs to 15 residues. The germline V and J ends were trimmed by 7 bases and 0 bases, with 15 bases remaining between them. The V gene's germline CDR1 is LNHDA and CDR2 SQIVND (reference sequence). The CDR3 nucleotides read TGTGCCAGTACTACGGGGGTTGAGGTGAACACTGAAGCTTTCTTT. Its protein is CASTTGVEVNTEAFF.

This chain links TRBV27 with TRBJ2-7; TRBD1 matches 9 bases. Germline lookup yields CDR1 MNHEY and CDR2 SMNVEV (reference sequence). CDR3 size: 16 residues. Losses at the gene ends were 7 bases for V and 4 bases for J; bases not matched to a gene: 14. CDR3 nucleotides: TGTGCCAGCAAACCCCGACCGGGACAGGGAAGGTACGAGCAGTACTTC. Its protein product is CASKPRPGQGRYEQYF.

This clone was recorded once. This rearrangement joins TRBV19 to TRBJ2-2, with 7 bases identical to TRBD1. Trimming removed 6 bases from V and 0 bases from J; junction bases left unmatched: 4. CDR1 and CDR2 (germline): LNHDA, SQIVND (reference sequence). This CDR3 spans 15 amino acids. The CDR3 DNA sequence: TGTGCCAGTAGGCCGACAGGGACGAACACCGGGGAGCTGTTTTTT. This sequence encodes CASRPTGTNTGELFF. Based on the CDR3 plus reference TRBV19 and TRBJ2-2, the full variable domain is DGGITQSPKYLFRKEGQNVTLSCEQNLNHDAMYWYRQDPGQGLRLIYYSQIVNDFQKGDIAEGYSVSREKKESFPLTVTSAQKNPTAFYLCASRPTGTNTGELFFGEGSRLTVL.

The chain has TRBV15 and TRBJ2-1; 9 bases agree with TRBD1. This CDR3 is built from 17 residues. The ends lost 8 bases at V and 2 bases at J; junction bases unmatched: 13. Germline assignment: CDR1 LNHNV and CDR2 YYDKDF (reference sequence). The CDR3 protein is CATRDRETLIPYNEQFF. CDR3 DNA: TGTGCCACCCGGGACAGGGAAACCCTTATTCCCTACAATGAGCAGTTCTTC. The whole variable domain, filled in from reference TRBV15 and TRBJ2-1, reads DAMVIQNPRYQVTQFGKPVTLSCSQTLNHNVMYWYQQKSSQAPKLLFHYYDKDFNNEADTPDNFQSRRPNTSFCFLDIRSPGLGDTAMYLCATRDRETLIPYNEQFFGPGTRLTVL.

The V gene is TRBV5-4, the J gene TRBJ2-5; 9 nucleotides match TRBD2. CDR1 is SGHNT and CDR2 is YYREEE in the germline V gene (reference sequence). The CDR3 spans 16 residues. V shed 0 bases, J shed 1 base, and the junction held 4 bases outside the gene matches. CDR3 sequence: CASSLGGAGGQETQYF. The DNA of the CDR3 is TGTGCCAGCAGCTTGGGGGGAGCGGGGGGCCAAGAGACCCAGTACTTC.

This clone has a single count. The rearrangement uses TRBV7-8 and TRBJ2-7; 7 bases align to TRBD1. The V and J ends lost 4 bases and 1 base, in that order; junction bases with no gene match: 4. Per the germline V gene, CDR1 is SGHVS and CDR2 is FQNEAQ. The CDR3 length is 14 residues. The CDR3 region has the DNA TGTGCCAGCAGCTCCGGACAGGCGTCCTACGAGCAGTACTTC. Protein sequence: CASSSGQASYEQYF.

The V call is TRBV2, the J call TRBJ2-2; 8 positions agree with TRBD2. The germline CDR1 and CDR2 sequences are SNHLY and FYNNEI. The junction had 6 bases not matched to a gene; V was cut back by 6 bases and J by 3 bases. The CDR3 has 15 amino acids. CDR3 DNA: TGTGCCAGCAGGCGGGGAGCGGGGGACACCGGGGAGCTGTTTTTT. Protein product: CASRRGAGDTGELFF.

V is TRBV14 and J is TRBJ1-1; 9 nucleotides agree with TRBD1. The CDR3 extends over 16 amino acids. V was pared by 1 base and J by 5 bases, with 8 bases of the junction left unmatched. CDR1 is SGHDN and CDR2 is FVKESK in the germline V gene. The CDR3 spells CASSQVLTGGLTEAFF. The CDR3 DNA follows: TGTGCCAGCAGCCAAGTTCTAACAGGGGGCTTAACTGAAGCTTTCTTT.

CDR3: CASSLAPRVYEQYF. In DNA form, the CDR3 reads TGTGCCAGCAGCTTAGCTCCTAGAGTCTACGAGCAGTACTTC. The chain links TRBV7-2 to TRBJ2-7; no reliable D call. The CDR3 extends over 14 amino acids. Trimming shortened V by 0 bases and J by 3 bases, and 9 bases separated the two germline ends. CDR1 and CDR2 (germline): SGHTA, FQGNSA.

This clone came up a few times. This CDR3 is CASSRRTGEQFF. The CDR3 DNA reads TGCGCCAGCAGCCGTCGGACAGGTGAGCAGTTCTTC. The chain is built from TRBV4-1 and TRBJ2-1; 7 nucleotides match TRBD1. CDR3 length equals 12 residues. The junction had 3 bases not matched to a gene; V was cut back by 4 bases and J by 9 bases. CDR1 and CDR2 (germline): MGHRA, YSYEKL.

This clone showed up just a few times. V and J are TRBV27 and TRBJ2-3, with TRBD1 matching 7 bases. From germline, CDR1 is MNHEY and CDR2 SMNVEV (reference sequence). The CDR3 totals 15 residues. V lost 5 bases to trimming and J lost 3 bases; unmatched junction nucleotides: 8. This CDR3 reads CASSPLDRATDTQYF. The CDR3 bases are TGTGCCAGCAGTCCGCTTGACAGGGCGACAGATACGCAGTATTTT.

This clone was seen more than once but under ten times. The rearrangement links TRBV4-3 to TRBJ2-1, with D unclear. The CDR3 sequence is 13 residues long. CDR1 and CDR2 from the germline V gene are LGHNA and YSLEER. The ends were cut back, 0 bases at V and 7 bases at J, with 7 bases in the middle. CDR3 sequence (DNA): TGCGCCAGCAGCCAAGAGGCTCCAAATGAGCAGTTCTTC. This sequence encodes CASSQEAPNEQFF.

This chain joins TRBV5-1 and TRBJ2-3; D remains unclear. Deletions cut 4 bases from V and 1 base from J, with 10 bases between. The CDR3 covers 14 residues. Germline CDR1 and CDR2: SGHRS and YFSETQ. The CDR3 DNA is TGCGCCAGCAGCCTGGCCTCTCGCACAGATACGCAGTATTTT. Its translation: CASSLASRTDTQYF. The complete variable domain, with remaining parts taken from reference TRBV5-1 and TRBJ2-3, reads KAGVTQTPRYLIKTRGQQVTLSCSPISGHRSVSWYQQTPGQGLQFLFEYFSETQRNKGNFPGRFSGRQFSNSRSEMNVSTLELGDSALYLCASSLASRTDTQYFGPGTRLTVL.

This clone was counted a single time. V usage is TRBV18 and J usage is TRBJ2-7; 11 bases map to TRBD1. Germline V lookup: CDR1 KGHSH, CDR2 LQKENI. Germline trimming cut 3 bases from V and 6 bases from J; bases unmatched to any gene: 7. The CDR3 loop spans 15 amino acids. The CDR3 DNA reads as TGTGCCAGCTCACCCTCCGGGACAGGGGGAGGCGAGCAGTACTTC. Translated, it gives CASSPSGTGGGEQYF.

V usage is TRBV11-2 and J usage is TRBJ2-2; D is possibly TRBD2 (5 bases). V dropped 0 bases and J dropped 7 bases, with 9 bases sitting between them. This CDR3 contains 14 residues. Germline V gene sequence: CDR1 SGHAT, CDR2 FQNNGV. CDR3 protein: CASSLERGFGELFF. The CDR3 nucleotides are TGTGCCAGCAGCTTAGAGCGAGGGTTCGGGGAGCTGTTTTTT.

The chain carries TRBV28 and TRBJ1-6, with 7 bases that match TRBD1. The germline V gene encodes CDR1 MDHEN and CDR2 SYDVKM. V lost 6 bases to trimming and J lost 6 bases; unmatched junction nucleotides: 8. CDR3 size: 15 residues. The CDR3 region has the DNA TGTGCCAGCAGCCTTGGACAGGTTTTTAATTCACCCCTCCACTTT. It encodes CASSLGQVFNSPLHF.

This chain uses TRBV15 with TRBJ2-5; the D gene is possibly TRBD1 (6 bases). The germline CDR1 and CDR2 sequences are LNHNV and YYDKDF (reference sequence). V dropped 1 base and J dropped 4 bases, with 10 bases sitting between them. This CDR3 has 14 residues. The CDR3: CATSRGQVGETQYF. CDR3 DNA sequence: TGTGCCACCAGCAGAGGACAGGTGGGAGAGACCCAGTACTTC. Using reference TRBV15 and TRBJ2-5 for the parts outside the CDR3, the full variable domain is DAMVIQNPRYQVTQFGKPVTLSCSQTLNHNVMYWYQQKSSQAPKLLFHYYDKDFNNEADTPDNFQSRRPNTSFCFLDIRSPGLGDTAMYLCATSRGQVGETQYFGPGTRLLVL.

The chain recombines TRBV5-4 with TRBJ2-1; 7 positions match TRBD2. The CDR3 spans 15 residues. The trim removed 3 bases at V and 0 bases at J, leaving 3 bases unmatched. Germline CDR1 and CDR2: SGHNT and YYREEE (reference sequence). The CDR3 DNA follows: TGTGCCAGCAGCTCCGGGACTATCTCCTACAATGAGCAGTTCTTC. Translating it yields CASSSGTISYNEQFF.

This chain uses TRBV7-2 with TRBJ1-6, with D possibly being TRBD1 (5 bases). The ends were cut back, 5 bases at V and 1 base at J, with 15 bases in the middle. CDR3 length: 17 amino acids. From germline, CDR1 is SGHTA and CDR2 FQGNSA. The CDR3 nucleotides are TGTGCCAGCAGCCAACGAGGAAGGGGTTCCTATAATTCACCCCTCCACTTT. Protein sequence: CASSQRGRGSYNSPLHF.

The chain has TRBV6-4 and TRBJ2-3; D is perhaps TRBD1 (5 bases). V shed 2 bases and J shed 2 bases, with 8 bases lying between them. The CDR3 is 14 amino acids. Germline loops: CDR1 MRHNA, CDR2 SNTAGT. CDR3 in DNA: TGTGCCAGCAGTGACAGGGGATTCACAGATACGCAGTATTTT. Its protein is CASSDRGFTDTQYF.